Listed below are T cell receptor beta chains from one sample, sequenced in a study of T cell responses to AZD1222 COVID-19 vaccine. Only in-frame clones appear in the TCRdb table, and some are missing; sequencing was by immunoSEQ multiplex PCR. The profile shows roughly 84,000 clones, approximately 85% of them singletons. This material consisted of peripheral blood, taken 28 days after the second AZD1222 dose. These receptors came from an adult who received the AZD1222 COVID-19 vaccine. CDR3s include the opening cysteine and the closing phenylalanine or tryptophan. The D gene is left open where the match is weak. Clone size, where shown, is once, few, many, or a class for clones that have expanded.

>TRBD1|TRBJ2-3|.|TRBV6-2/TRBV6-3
CASSPARGFADTQYF
TGTGCCAGCAGTCCCGCCAGGGGGTTTGCAGATACGCAGTATTTT
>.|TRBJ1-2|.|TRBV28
CASSLWAGGNYGYTF
TGTGCCAGCAGTTTATGGGCGGGGGGCAACTATGGCTACACCTTC
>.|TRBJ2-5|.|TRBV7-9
CASSPWTGKETQYF
TGTGCCAGCAGCCCCTGGACGGGCAAAGAGACCCAGTACTTC
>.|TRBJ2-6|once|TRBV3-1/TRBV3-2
CASRLEDSGANVLTF
TGTGCCAGCAGACTCGAGGACTCTGGGGCCAACGTCCTGACTTTC
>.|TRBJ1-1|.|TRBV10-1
CASSRDSGWGTEAFF
TGCGCCAGCAGTAGGGACTCCGGATGGGGCACTGAAGCTTTCTTT
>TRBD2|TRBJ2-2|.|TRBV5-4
CASSSRTSGTTGELFF
TGTGCCAGCAGCTCAAGGACTAGCGGGACCACCGGGGAGCTGTTTTTT
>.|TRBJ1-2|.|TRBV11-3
CASSLGRLGYTF
TGTGCCAGCAGCCTGGGCAGACTAGGCTACACCTTC
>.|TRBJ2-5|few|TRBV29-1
CSVLTGETQYF
TGCAGCGTTCTCACAGGAGAGACCCAGTACTTC
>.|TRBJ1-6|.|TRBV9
CASSAEQNSPLHF
TGTGCCAGCAGCGCCGAACAAAATTCACCCCTCCACTTT
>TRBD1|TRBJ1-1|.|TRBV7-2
CASSLGGAGTEAFF
TGTGCCAGCAGCCTAGGGGGCGCCGGCACTGAAGCTTTCTTT
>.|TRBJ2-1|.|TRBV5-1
CASRPGVGNEQFF
TGCGCCAGCAGGCCCGGGGTAGGCAATGAGCAGTTCTTC
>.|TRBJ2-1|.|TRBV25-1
CASRIYNEQFF
TGTGCCAGCCGAATCTACAATGAGCAGTTCTTC
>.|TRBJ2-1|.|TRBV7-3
CASSSGVSYNEQFF
TGTGCCAGCAGCTCCGGTGTATCCTACAATGAGCAGTTCTTC
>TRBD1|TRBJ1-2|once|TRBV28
CASSSPGGASGYTF
TGTGCCAGCAGTTCACCAGGGGGCGCATCTGGCTACACCTTC
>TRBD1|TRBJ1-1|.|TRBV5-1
CASSFTDRGFGSEAFF
TGCGCCAGCAGCTTTACGGACAGGGGGTTTGGTTCTGAAGCTTTCTTT
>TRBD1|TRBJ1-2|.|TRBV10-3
CATSGQELYGYTF
TGTGCCACTTCCGGACAGGAGCTCTATGGCTACACCTTC
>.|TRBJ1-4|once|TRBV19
CASSIRPTRTNEKLFF
TGTGCCAGTAGTATAAGGCCTACTCGGACTAATGAAAAACTGTTTTTT
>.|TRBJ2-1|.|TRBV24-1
CATSDGDGSYNEQFF
TGTGCCACCAGTGATGGGGACGGTTCCTACAATGAGCAGTTCTTC
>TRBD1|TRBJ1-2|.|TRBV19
CASSMDRVGGYTF
TGTGCCAGTAGTATGGACAGGGTCGGCGGCTACACCTTC
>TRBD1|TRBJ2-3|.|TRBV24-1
CATAGDRDTDTQYF
TGTGCCACTGCTGGAGACAGGGACACAGATACGCAGTATTTT